The entry below gives a single T cell receptor beta chain sequence along with its context. The sample is drawn from a study of multiple sclerosis patients with progressive multifocal leukoencephalopathy. The repertoire was sequenced with immunoSEQ multiplex PCR; TCRdb's copy has only in-frame clones and lacks some. The data hold roughly 34,000 clones, with roughly nine tenths observed a single time. With 5 bases removed from V and 8 bases from J, the gap between germline ends came to 13 bases. Germline CDR1 is SGHDT and CDR2 is YYEEEE. The CDR3 covers 12 residues. Time point indicated: time of PML onset.

The source was PBMCs, collected from a patient treated with natalizumab. The receptor comes from a human donor with progressive multifocal leukoencephalopathy. The chain employs TRBV5-6 and TRBJ1-2; no firm D call. CDR3 bases: TGTGCCAGCAGGGCCTGGCGGGCAGGCTACACCTTC. Its translation: CASRAWRAGYTF.